The rows below give T cell receptor beta chains drawn from one sample of a study of T cell repertoires in cytomegalovirus infection. In TCRdb, the reads were re-called with MiXCR into one record per CDR3 protein. Of some 480,000 distinct CDR3 sequences listed, 25% to 35% are singletons. For these receptors, no antigen is known. The specimen was cultured PBMCs, collected from culture after CMV antigen stimulation. These receptors came from a human donor in good health (CMV status not recorded). Some clones in this sample may be carry-over from other donors' samples. Both conserved end residues are part of each CDR3. Each record gives: J gene, clone size, V gene, CDR3 length, D gene, CDR3 DNA, CDR3 protein. D genes are given only for firm matches. Size values are once, few and many counts, or a class for expanded clones, and some rows have none.

j_gene: TRBJ2-7
abundance: few
v_gene: TRBV6-1
len: 15
d_gene: TRBD1
CDR3nt: TGTGCCAGCAGTGGAGTAAAGCAGGGGGCGGACGAGCAGTACTTC
CDR3aa: CASSGVKQGADEQYF

j_gene: TRBJ1-3
abundance: -
v_gene: TRBV2
len: 15
d_gene: -
CDR3nt: TGTGCCAGCAGTGAGAGGGGAAGCTCTGGAAACACCATATATTTT
CDR3aa: CASSERGSSGNTIYF

j_gene: TRBJ2-5
abundance: many
v_gene: TRBV19
len: 16
d_gene: TRBD1
CDR3nt: TGTGCCAGTAGTATAGACCCCCCGACAGGGGGAGAGACCCAGTACTTC
CDR3aa: CASSIDPPTGGETQYF

j_gene: TRBJ2-1
abundance: -
v_gene: TRBV6-5
len: 20
d_gene: -
CDR3nt: TGTGCCAGCAGTTACCGCGGGGCGCTAGCCGGTAATCCCGGGGATAATGAGCAGTTCTTC
CDR3aa: CASSYRGALAGNPGDNEQFF

j_gene: TRBJ1-1
abundance: once
v_gene: TRBV12-3/TRBV12-4
len: 15
d_gene: TRBD1
CDR3nt: TGTGCCAGCAGCCTAAACAGGGGAGTGAAGGCTGAAGCTTTCTTT
CDR3aa: CASSLNRGVKAEAFF

j_gene: TRBJ2-3
abundance: -
v_gene: TRBV7-9
len: 13
d_gene: -
CDR3nt: TGTGCCAGCAGCTTCCAGGGTCAAGATACGCAGTATTTT
CDR3aa: CASSFQGQDTQYF

j_gene: TRBJ1-3
abundance: -
v_gene: TRBV7-9
len: 17
d_gene: -
CDR3nt: TGTGCCAGCAGTTCCGAGTTGGACGGGACTACTGGAAACACCATATATTTT
CDR3aa: CASSSELDGTTGNTIYF

j_gene: TRBJ1-5
abundance: -
v_gene: TRBV6-2/TRBV6-3
len: 14
d_gene: -
CDR3nt: TGTGCCAGCAATGTAGGGCAGATCAATCAGCCCCAGCATTTT
CDR3aa: CASNVGQINQPQHF

j_gene: TRBJ1-1
abundance: few
v_gene: TRBV27
len: 17
d_gene: -
CDR3nt: TGTGCCAGCAGTTTATCCAATGGGGGCCGCGAGAACACTGAAGCTTTCTTT
CDR3aa: CASSLSNGGRENTEAFF

j_gene: TRBJ1-1
abundance: -
v_gene: TRBV7-9
len: 13
d_gene: TRBD1
CDR3nt: TGTGCCAGCAGCCCAGGGACAGGCCGTGGAGCTTTCTTT
CDR3aa: CASSPGTGRGAFF

j_gene: TRBJ2-1
abundance: -
v_gene: TRBV4-3
len: 15
d_gene: TRBD2
CDR3nt: TGCGCCAGCAGCCAAGATCCGGGAGGGCCAAATGAGCAGTTCTTC
CDR3aa: CASSQDPGGPNEQFF

j_gene: TRBJ2-1
abundance: few
v_gene: TRBV15
len: 17
d_gene: TRBD2
CDR3nt: TGTGCCACCAGCCCCCAGGGTGGTCTAGCGGCTTGGAATGAGCAGTTCTTC
CDR3aa: CATSPQGGLAAWNEQFF

j_gene: TRBJ1-6
abundance: -
v_gene: TRBV7-8
len: 14
d_gene: -
CDR3nt: TGTGCCAGCAGCCCAGGACAGATTAATTCACCCCTCCACTTT
CDR3aa: CASSPGQINSPLHF

j_gene: TRBJ2-6
abundance: -
v_gene: TRBV9
len: 15
d_gene: -
CDR3nt: TGTGCCAGCAGCGTAGGTCGGGGGGCGGCCAACGTCCTGACTTTC
CDR3aa: CASSVGRGAANVLTF

j_gene: TRBJ2-5
abundance: many
v_gene: TRBV19
len: 14
d_gene: -
CDR3nt: TGTGCCAGTAGTCTCCTCGGCGGCCAAGAGACCCAGTACTTC
CDR3aa: CASSLLGGQETQYF

j_gene: TRBJ1-2
abundance: -
v_gene: TRBV27
len: 14
d_gene: -
CDR3nt: TGTGCCAGCAGTCCCATGGGAGCCCTCGATGGCTACACCTTC
CDR3aa: CASSPMGALDGYTF

j_gene: TRBJ1-5
abundance: once
v_gene: TRBV27
len: 14
d_gene: -
CDR3nt: TGTGCCAGCAGTTTCCGACAAGAAAATCAGCCCCAGCATTTT
CDR3aa: CASSFRQENQPQHF

j_gene: TRBJ2-1
abundance: -
v_gene: TRBV6-2/TRBV6-3
len: 15
d_gene: -
CDR3nt: TGTGCCAGCAGACAAGGAGGCAGCTCCTACAATGAGCAGTTCTTC
CDR3aa: CASRQGGSSYNEQFF

j_gene: TRBJ2-5
abundance: -
v_gene: TRBV20-1
len: 12
d_gene: -
CDR3nt: TGCAGTGCTAGAGTTAGCCCAGAGACCCAGTACTTC
CDR3aa: CSARVSPETQYF

j_gene: TRBJ1-4
abundance: -
v_gene: TRBV20-1
len: 14
d_gene: -
CDR3nt: TGCAGTGCTCCCATAGGAGTGGCGCGAGAAAAACTGTTTTTT
CDR3aa: CSAPIGVAREKLFF

j_gene: TRBJ2-1
abundance: -
v_gene: TRBV5-1
len: 15
d_gene: -
CDR3nt: TGCGCCAGCAGGTGGCGGGCGGATTGGTCTAATGAGCAGTTCTTC
CDR3aa: CASRWRADWSNEQFF

j_gene: TRBJ1-5
abundance: -
v_gene: TRBV6-2/TRBV6-3
len: 15
d_gene: -
CDR3nt: TGTGCCAGCAGTTACTCGAGATATAGCAATCAGCCCCAGCATTTT
CDR3aa: CASSYSRYSNQPQHF

j_gene: TRBJ2-1
abundance: -
v_gene: TRBV7-3
len: 14
d_gene: -
CDR3nt: TGTGCCAGCAGCATAGCGGCCCTACCAAATGAGCAGTTCTTC
CDR3aa: CASSIAALPNEQFF

j_gene: TRBJ2-5
abundance: -
v_gene: TRBV7-8
len: 15
d_gene: -
CDR3nt: TGTGCCAGCAGCCCCCCCGACGGGAATCAAGAGACCCAGTACTTC
CDR3aa: CASSPPDGNQETQYF

j_gene: TRBJ1-2
abundance: -
v_gene: TRBV6-2/TRBV6-3
len: 13
d_gene: TRBD1
CDR3nt: TGTGCCAGCAGTGACGGGACAGGGCGAGGCTACACCTTC
CDR3aa: CASSDGTGRGYTF

j_gene: TRBJ2-7
abundance: -
v_gene: TRBV12-3/TRBV12-4
len: 14
d_gene: TRBD1
CDR3nt: TGTGCCAGCAGTATTACAGGGGCGGTCTACGAGCAGTACTTC
CDR3aa: CASSITGAVYEQYF

j_gene: TRBJ1-2
abundance: -
v_gene: TRBV30
len: 13
d_gene: TRBD1
CDR3nt: TGTGCCTGGACACCCGGACAGGGCTATGGCTACACCTTC
CDR3aa: CAWTPGQGYGYTF

j_gene: TRBJ1-5
abundance: once
v_gene: TRBV4-3
len: 15
d_gene: -
CDR3nt: TGCGCCAGCAGCCAAAATACAGTTAGCAATCAGCCCCAGCATTTT
CDR3aa: CASSQNTVSNQPQHF

j_gene: TRBJ2-1
abundance: few
v_gene: TRBV7-9
len: 12
d_gene: -
CDR3nt: TGTGCCAGCAGTTCCTCCCAGCCGGACGAGTTCTTC
CDR3aa: CASSSSQPDEFF

j_gene: TRBJ2-7
abundance: -
v_gene: TRBV25-1
len: 13
d_gene: TRBD2
CDR3nt: TGTGCCACGGGGGGACGGGGAGGCCACGAGCAGTACTTC
CDR3aa: CATGGRGGHEQYF

j_gene: TRBJ1-5
abundance: few
v_gene: TRBV19
len: 15
d_gene: -
CDR3nt: TGTGCCAGTAACTATGGAGGGTATAGCAATCAGCCCCAGCATTTT
CDR3aa: CASNYGGYSNQPQHF

j_gene: TRBJ2-1
abundance: -
v_gene: TRBV6-1
len: 15
d_gene: -
CDR3nt: TGTGCCAGCAGTCAGGGACAAGGATTTCACAATGAGCAGTTCTTC
CDR3aa: CASSQGQGFHNEQFF

j_gene: TRBJ2-2
abundance: -
v_gene: TRBV2
len: 15
d_gene: -
CDR3nt: TGTGCCAGCAGTGACGGCAGGGTTGCCCCCGGGGAGCTGTTTTTT
CDR3aa: CASSDGRVAPGELFF

j_gene: TRBJ2-1
abundance: -
v_gene: TRBV29-1
len: 16
d_gene: TRBD2
CDR3nt: TGCAGCGTTGAAGGACCCCCGGGACTAGTAAGTGGCGAGCAGTTCTTC
CDR3aa: CSVEGPPGLVSGEQFF

j_gene: TRBJ2-3
abundance: few
v_gene: TRBV7-6
len: 16
d_gene: -
CDR3nt: TGTGCCAGCAGTCCCCTGACTATCCGTGGCACAGATACGCAGTATTTT
CDR3aa: CASSPLTIRGTDTQYF

j_gene: TRBJ2-7
abundance: few
v_gene: TRBV7-6
len: 12
d_gene: -
CDR3nt: TGTGCCAGCAGCGAAAGACAGGCCCGACAGTACTTC
CDR3aa: CASSERQARQYF

j_gene: TRBJ2-3
abundance: -
v_gene: TRBV7-6
len: 15
d_gene: TRBD2
CDR3nt: TGTGCCAGCAGCTTAATTACCCTAGCGGAAGATACGCAGTATTTT
CDR3aa: CASSLITLAEDTQYF

j_gene: TRBJ2-3
abundance: -
v_gene: TRBV19
len: 14
d_gene: TRBD2
CDR3nt: TGTGCCAGTAGCCCAGCGGGAGGGGGAGATACGCAGTATTTT
CDR3aa: CASSPAGGGDTQYF

j_gene: TRBJ2-7
abundance: -
v_gene: TRBV28
len: 15
d_gene: TRBD1
CDR3nt: TGTGCCAGCAGTTTCCGACAGGGGGGGATCTACGAGCAGTACTTC
CDR3aa: CASSFRQGGIYEQYF

j_gene: TRBJ1-5
abundance: -
v_gene: TRBV28
len: 13
d_gene: -
CDR3nt: TGTGCCAGCAGTAGGCAGGTCAATCAGCCCCAGCATTTT
CDR3aa: CASSRQVNQPQHF

j_gene: TRBJ2-1
abundance: -
v_gene: TRBV10-2
len: 16
d_gene: TRBD2
CDR3nt: TGCGCCAGCAGTGAAACTAGCGGGAATAGGTACAATGAGCAGTTCTTC
CDR3aa: CASSETSGNRYNEQFF

j_gene: TRBJ2-7
abundance: few
v_gene: TRBV28
len: 13
d_gene: -
CDR3nt: TGTGCCAGCGTACGTGATAGAGGCCACGAGCAGTACTTC
CDR3aa: CASVRDRGHEQYF

j_gene: TRBJ1-2
abundance: -
v_gene: TRBV4-1
len: 14
d_gene: -
CDR3nt: TGCGCCAGCAGCCAAGATATGAGGGGCCATGGCTACACCTTC
CDR3aa: CASSQDMRGHGYTF

j_gene: TRBJ1-1
abundance: -
v_gene: TRBV5-4
len: 13
d_gene: -
CDR3nt: TGTGCCAGCAGCCAACGCATAAACACTGAAGCTTTCTTT
CDR3aa: CASSQRINTEAFF

j_gene: TRBJ1-5
abundance: -
v_gene: TRBV19
len: 15
d_gene: -
CDR3nt: TGTGCCAGTAGTATAGGCATGGGTAGCAATCAGCCCCAGCATTTT
CDR3aa: CASSIGMGSNQPQHF

j_gene: TRBJ2-3
abundance: many
v_gene: TRBV7-2
len: 16
d_gene: -
CDR3nt: TGTGCCAGCAGTCCGTACACTAGCAGCATAACAGATACGCAGTATTTT
CDR3aa: CASSPYTSSITDTQYF

j_gene: TRBJ2-2
abundance: -
v_gene: TRBV7-9
len: 15
d_gene: -
CDR3nt: TGTGCCAGCAGCTCCCGGTCGGGGTTCACCGGGGAGCTGTTTTTT
CDR3aa: CASSSRSGFTGELFF

j_gene: TRBJ2-2
abundance: -
v_gene: TRBV5-1
len: 17
d_gene: -
CDR3nt: TGCGCCAGCAGCTTGGCCCGGGACACCTCCAATCCCGGGGAGCTGTTTTTT
CDR3aa: CASSLARDTSNPGELFF

j_gene: TRBJ1-6
abundance: -
v_gene: TRBV28
len: 17
d_gene: -
CDR3nt: TGTGCCAGCAGTTCTTCACAGGGCTGGTCCTATAATTCACCCCTCCACTTT
CDR3aa: CASSSSQGWSYNSPLHF

j_gene: TRBJ2-5
abundance: -
v_gene: TRBV7-3
len: 18
d_gene: -
CDR3nt: TGTGCCAGCAGCTTAACGGCTACAGGGAGGTCGGGCCAAGAGACCCAGTACTTC
CDR3aa: CASSLTATGRSGQETQYF

j_gene: TRBJ1-6
abundance: few
v_gene: TRBV7-9
len: 16
d_gene: -
CDR3nt: TGTGCCAGCAGCCTGCGCGAGGTCGGGGGGGACTCACCCCTCCACTTT
CDR3aa: CASSLREVGGDSPLHF

j_gene: TRBJ1-1
abundance: few
v_gene: TRBV12-3/TRBV12-4
len: 13
d_gene: -
CDR3nt: TGTGCCAGCAACCTGAACCAGGGATATGAAGCTTTCTTT
CDR3aa: CASNLNQGYEAFF

j_gene: TRBJ1-5
abundance: few
v_gene: TRBV30
len: 14
d_gene: -
CDR3nt: TGTGCCTGGAGTGTACACGATAGCAATCAGCCCCAGCATTTT
CDR3aa: CAWSVHDSNQPQHF